The 10 T cell receptor beta chains below come from one sample, sequenced in a study of regulatory T cells in long-lasting Graves disease. To make TCR beta libraries, researchers used iRepertoire HTBI primers and Arm-PCR of CDR3 regions. TCRdb recomputed calls from the multiplex PCR reads with MiXCR, one row per CDR3 protein. This sample yields 350,000 to 450,000 distinct CDR3 sequences, of which about a fifth are seen a single time; 20% belongs to the top ten. The time point here: persistent/refractory GD, antithyroid drugs over 5 years with positive TRAb. TCR sequences were obtained from RNA taken from PBMCs. The sequencing here drew on peripheral blood mononuclear cells (PBMCs), taken when the disease was refractory, from a patient treated with antithyroid drugs. The receptor source for this set is a female donor with Graves disease.

The chain recombines TRBV9 with TRBJ2-7, with D perhaps TRBD1 (6 bases). This CDR3 has 15 residues. V lost 1 base, J lost 1 base, and 12 bases lay in between. Germline CDR1 and CDR2: SGDLS and YYNGEE. The CDR3, as DNA: TGTGCCAGCAGCGTAACAGGGAGCGGATCCTACGAGCAGTACTTC. Translation gives CASSVTGSGSYEQYF. Filled out from reference TRBV9 and TRBJ2-7, the complete variable domain reads DSGVTQTPKHLITATGQRVTLRCSPRSGDLSVYWYQQSLDQGLQFLIQYYNGEERAKGNILERFSAQQFPDLHSELNLSSLELGDSALYFCASSVTGSGSYEQYFGPGTRLTVT.

The rearrangement links TRBV5-1 to TRBJ2-7, with a tentative D call TRBD2 (6 bases). In germline, CDR1 is SGHRS, CDR2 YFSETQ. The CDR3 loop spans 13 amino acids. V was pared by 7 bases and J by 0 bases, with 11 bases between. The CDR3, as DNA: TGCGCCAGCCGGAGGGAGGACTCCTACGAGCAGTACTTC. This sequence encodes CASRREDSYEQYF.

The chain links TRBV2 to TRBJ2-3, with TRBD1 as a possible D gene (6 bases). Germline CDR1 reads SNHLY; CDR2 reads FYNNEI. The CDR3 extends over 16 amino acids. With 6 bases removed from V and 0 bases from J, the gap between germline ends came to 16 bases. This chain's CDR3 is CASRWMGAESTDTQYF. The CDR3 nucleotides read TGTGCCAGCAGGTGGATGGGGGCAGAGAGCACAGATACGCAGTATTTT.

This clonotype was counted at least ten times. This chain joins TRBV30 and TRBJ1-2, with D tentatively TRBD1 (5 bases). Germline V gene sequence: CDR1 GTSNPN, CDR2 SVGIG (reference sequence). V was clipped by 6 bases and J by 8 bases, with 16 bases between them. There are 12 residues in the CDR3. The CDR3 spells CACTQGSWGYTF. The CDR3 DNA reads TGTGCCTGTACCCAGGGATCTTGGGGCTACACCTTC.

This clonotype was seen repeatedly, ten times or more. The CDR3 here is CASRPSGVGTYEQYF. For the CDR3, the DNA is TGTGCCAGCAGACCTAGCGGGGTCGGTACCTACGAGCAGTACTTC. The rearrangement uses TRBV28 and TRBJ2-7, with 9 bases aligning to TRBD2. The CDR3 runs to 15 residues. V dropped 6 bases and J dropped 2; count of bases not matched to a gene: 8. CDR1 and CDR2 (germline): MDHEN, SYDVKM.

This clonotype was observed many times. The V and J genes are TRBV6-9 and TRBJ1-1, with a possible D match to TRBD1 (6 bases). Germline CDR1 MNHGY, CDR2 SVAAGI. Trimming took 3 bases from V and 11 from J, leaving 16 bases between them. The CDR3 spans 13 residues. CDR3 nucleotide sequence: TGTGCCAGCAGTTACATACGGGGGCAGAGGGCTTTCTTT. It translates to CASSYIRGQRAFF.

The rearrangement links TRBV7-9 to TRBJ2-7; TRBD2 matches 9 bases. Trimming removed 5 bases from V and 6 bases from J; junction bases left unmatched: 8. Germline V gene data show CDR1 as SEHNR and CDR2 as FQNEAQ (reference sequence). The CDR3 consists of 14 residues. CDR3 amino acids: CASSRLAEGVEQYF. In nucleotides, the CDR3 is TGTGCCAGCAGCCGACTAGCGGAGGGGGTCGAGCAGTACTTC.

This clonotype was recorded many times. CDR3 DNA sequence: TGCAGTGCTAATATGGGGGAAAGTACTGAAGCTTTCTTT. The encoded protein is CSANMGESTEAFF. The V and J genes are TRBV20-1 and TRBJ1-1, with D possibly being TRBD1 (5 bases). V lost 4 bases to trimming and J lost 5 bases, with 14 bases between them. Germline V gene lookup returns CDR1 DFQATT and CDR2 SNEGSKA (reference sequence). The CDR3 totals 13 residues.

The rearrangement joins TRBV14 to TRBJ1-3; D gene ambiguous. CDR3 size: 14 residues. CDR1 and CDR2 from the germline V gene are SGHDN and FVKESK. V was clipped by 1 base and J by 9 bases, with 13 bases between them. The CDR3 loop reads CASSQGYGLSTIYF. As DNA, the CDR3 is TGTGCCAGCAGCCAAGGCTACGGACTCTCCACCATATATTTT.

This clonotype showed up many times. V gene TRBV7-2 combines with J gene TRBJ2-5; 10 bases agree with TRBD1. The length of the CDR3 is 15 residues. Germline values: CDR1 SGHTA, CDR2 FQGNSA. The J segment lost 5 bases and the V segment lost 5 bases, leaving 8 bases of the junction unmatched. The CDR3 nucleotides are TGTGCCAGCAGCGCGCGACAGGGGGCGATGGAGACCCAGTACTTC. Protein sequence: CASSARQGAMETQYF.